This TCR beta chain comes out of a study of T cells expressing NK-cell markers. Across the study: Serological testing identified most of the eight sequenced donors as HCMV-seropositive and one as seronegative.

Study observations and caveats: Also leading the CD3+CD56-NKG2C+ fraction in a few donors were these clonotypes. Dominant NKG2C+ clonotype frequencies of roughly 1.0-8% of CD8+ T cells were measured in over five donors.

Turning to this clonotype: What it recognizes is unknown.

The germline gives CDR1 DFQATT, CDR2 SNEGSKA (reference sequence). The CDR3 loop spans 14 amino acids. The authors generated TCR beta cDNA through 5'RACE template switching with UMIs. Reanalyzing the 5' RACE reads, TCRdb keeps one entry per CDR3 protein, without DNA. Here the sample table reports fewer than 400,000 distinct CDR3 sequences. The V and J genes are TRBV20-1 and TRBJ2-7; absent DNA, TCRdb's TRBD2 call cannot be checked. This receptor was identified in a woman in her 50s in good health. Material: blood T cells: a sorted CD56 or NKG2C T cell subset, CD4+ or CD8+ T cells, or bulk PBMC T cells (not recorded which). The CDR3 protein is CSARVTSGATEQYF.